Following are 15 T cell receptor beta chains from one sample sequenced in a study of shared clonotypes between healthy human individuals. Positive CCR7 selection of CD45RO-negative cells yielded the naive CD8 cells, and terminally differentiated effector memory CD45RA+ cells were excluded. Measured with immunoSEQ multiplex PCR; TCRdb has only the in-frame clones, and not every one. Of about 2.2 million clones in the sample, about 92% are singletons; the top ten hold around 1.7%. What was sequenced was naive CD8+ T cells from PBMCs. These receptors were taken from a young man in good health. Some clones in this sample may be carry-over from other donors' samples.

In DNA, the CDR3 is TGCGCCAGCAGCCAAGTTGTGCTAGCGGGACGCGGAGAGCAGTACTTC. Encoded protein: CASSQVVLAGRGEQYF. The chain has TRBV4-1 and TRBJ2-7, with 9 bases identical to TRBD2. This CDR3 is built from 16 residues. J was trimmed by 7 bases and V by 1 base; bases with no gene match: 11. Germline V gives CDR1 MGHRA, CDR2 YSYEKL.

Only a few counts were recorded for this clone. The gene calls are TRBV9 and TRBJ1-1; possibly TRBD1 for D (5 bases). The CDR3 extends over 14 amino acids. V lost 3 bases, J lost 5 bases, and 14 bases lay in between. Germline V gene lookup returns CDR1 SGDLS and CDR2 YYNGEE. CDR3 in amino acids: CASSGLGGNTEAFF. The CDR3 nucleotides read TGTGCCAGCAGCGGGCTGGGGGGGAATACTGAAGCTTTCTTT.

The chain links TRBV18 to TRBJ2-7; TRBD1 agrees at 7 bases. The CDR3 extends over 16 amino acids. J lost 6 bases, V lost 4 bases, and 15 bases had no gene match. Looked up from germline, CDR1 is KGHSH and CDR2 is LQKENI. The CDR3 spells CASSRQLTGNFCEQYF. The DNA of the CDR3 is TGTGCCAGCTCACGCCAATTGACAGGGAATTTCTGCGAGCAGTACTTC.

This clone is a singleton in its sample. The chain couples TRBV28 to TRBJ1-2; 9 bases fit TRBD1. Per germline, CDR1 MDHEN and CDR2 SYDVKM. V lost 8 bases to trimming and J lost 10 bases; unmatched junction nucleotides: 8. The CDR3 spans 12 residues. The CDR3 region is CASLRGDRVYTF. Here the CDR3 DNA reads TGTGCCAGCCTCAGGGGGGACAGGGTCTACACCTTC.

The chain is built from TRBV5-1 and TRBJ2-2; TRBD1 is a possible D gene (6 bases). The V gene lost 4 bases and the J gene lost 3 bases, with 13 bases spanning the gap. The CDR3 totals 15 residues. In germline, CDR1 is SGHRS, CDR2 YFSETQ. CDR3 DNA: TGCGCCAGCAGCGAGGGGGACACATACACCGGGGAGCTGTTTTTT. Translated: CASSEGDTYTGELFF. The variable domain in full, with the rest retrieved from reference TRBV5-1 and TRBJ2-2, is KAGVTQTPRYLIKTRGQQVTLSCSPISGHRSVSWYQQTPGQGLQFLFEYFSETQRNKGNFPGRFSGRQFSNSRSEMNVSTLELGDSALYLCASSEGDTYTGELFFGEGSRLTVL.

This clone appeared a single time. The V and J genes are TRBV29-1 and TRBJ2-7; 13 bases line up with TRBD2. CDR3 size: 14 residues. J gave up 5 bases and V 6 bases, and 7 bases lay outside the gene matches. Germline-derived CDR1 and CDR2 are SQVTM and ANQGSEA. In nucleotides, the CDR3 is TGCAGCGTCCGGACTAGCGGGAGCCACAACGAGCAGTACTTC. Translated: CSVRTSGSHNEQYF.

This chain uses TRBV6-1 with TRBJ1-1; D possibly corresponds to TRBD1 (5 bases). V was clipped by 2 bases and J by 2 bases, with 15 bases between them. The germline V gene has CDR1 MNHNS and CDR2 SASEGT. The CDR3 is made up of 16 amino acids. The CDR3 region is CASSERPGLVNTEAFF. DNA of the CDR3: TGTGCCAGCAGTGAAAGGCCGGGACTGGTAAACACTGAAGCTTTCTTT.

The genes are TRBV7-8 and TRBJ2-7; D unresolved. V was pared by 1 base and J by 6 bases, with 13 bases between. The CDR3 has 14 amino acids. Germline-derived CDR1 and CDR2 are SGHVS and FQNEAQ. CDR3 loop: CASSLGGWPAEQYF. The CDR3 DNA sequence: TGTGCCAGCAGCTTAGGGGGTTGGCCGGCCGAGCAGTACTTC.

The chain couples TRBV5-6 to TRBJ2-1; TRBD1 matches at 11 bases. Unmatched junction bases numbered 3, after V lost 4 bases and J lost 3 bases. CDR1 and CDR2 from the germline V gene are SGHDT and YYEEEE. The CDR3 has 15 residues. The CDR3 region has the DNA TGTGCCAGCAGCGACGGGACAGGGGGCTACAATGAGCAGTTCTTC. It specifies CASSDGTGGYNEQFF.

The genes are TRBV6-1 and TRBJ1-5, with D perhaps matching TRBD1 (6 bases). In germline, CDR1 is MNHNS, CDR2 SASEGT. The CDR3 loop spans 15 amino acids. V gave up 3 bases and J gave up 7 bases, with 16 bases separating them. The CDR3 is CASSDYGGFKQPQHF. The CDR3 DNA reads as TGTGCCAGCAGTGACTACGGGGGCTTCAAACAGCCCCAGCATTTT.

Turning to this clone: Other nucleotide sequences from this sample produce the same CDR3. This chain uses TRBV4-3 with TRBJ2-7; unclear D gene. Germline CDR1 reads LGHNA; CDR2 reads YSLEER. The V and J ends lost 1 base and 2 bases respectively, with 9 bases between them. This CDR3 region has 14 residues. CDR3 protein: CASSQGSGAYEQYF. The CDR3 coding sequence is TGCGCCAGCAGCCAAGGGTCTGGGGCCTACGAGCAGTACTTC.

The gene calls are TRBV15 and TRBJ2-7, with 7 bases matching TRBD1. Losses at the gene ends were 4 bases for V and 2 bases for J; bases not matched to a gene: 8. The CDR3 length is 15 residues. Germline values: CDR1 LNHNV, CDR2 YYDKDF (reference sequence). CDR3 sequence: CATSTSRDRPYEQYF. DNA for the CDR3: TGTGCCACCAGCACCTCTCGGGACAGACCCTACGAGCAGTACTTC.

CDR3 sequence: CASSRTGGTGELFF. The DNA of the CDR3 is TGTGCCAGCAGCCGGACAGGGGGGACCGGGGAGCTGTTTTTT. The V and J genes are TRBV7-9 and TRBJ2-2; 10 bases line up with TRBD1. The V gene end was trimmed by 5 bases and the J gene end by 5 bases; junction bases not matched to a gene: 2. The CDR3 extends over 14 amino acids. Germline V gives CDR1 SEHNR, CDR2 FQNEAQ (reference sequence).

This sequence joins TRBV6-1 and TRBJ1-5; tentatively, D is TRBD1 (6 bases). Per germline, CDR1 MNHNS and CDR2 SASEGT. The CDR3 totals 17 residues. V was clipped by 2 bases and J by 4 bases, with 18 bases between them. As DNA, the CDR3 is TGTGCCAGCAGTGAACAAGTCGTAAAGGGGGGAAATCAGCCCCAGCATTTT. Translation gives CASSEQVVKGGNQPQHF.

This clone was detected a few times. This rearrangement joins TRBV29-1 to TRBJ1-1, with D maybe TRBD1 (5 bases). The germline V gene has CDR1 SQVTM and CDR2 ANQGSEA. The CDR3 covers 14 residues. Trimming pared 7 bases from V and 4 bases from J, leaving 19 bases between. CDR3 sequence: CSAGGFLVTTEAFF. The CDR3 region has the DNA TGCAGCGCTGGGGGTTTTTTGGTGACCACTGAAGCTTTCTTT.